The 17 T cell receptor beta chains presented below share a single source sample, sequenced in a study of OX40 agonist ivuxolimab in advanced cancers. The protocol was immunoSEQ multiplex PCR, while the TCRdb copy is restricted to in-frame clones and leaves out a portion. Of around 83,000 clones in the sample, around 84% are singletons; the top ten hold approximately 7%. Sequencing used CD4+ or CD8+ T cells sorted from blood, obtained in a trial of the OX40 agonist ivuxolimab. The receptors were sampled from an adult with an advanced solid tumor such as melanoma, head and neck, liver or kidney cancer.

The chain employs TRBV27 and TRBJ1-1, with a weak D call TRBD1 (5 bases). Trimming removed 3 bases at V and 3 bases at J, with 8 bases between. There are 13 residues in the CDR3. Germline-derived CDR1 and CDR2 are MNHEY and SMNVEV (reference sequence). This CDR3 reads CASSFWGDTEAFF. The DNA for the CDR3 is TGTGCCAGCAGTTTCTGGGGGGACACTGAAGCTTTCTTT.

The rearrangement uses TRBV19 and TRBJ1-2; D remains ambiguous. Germline assignment: CDR1 LNHDA and CDR2 SQIVND (reference sequence). CDR3 length: 14 residues. V was pared by 5 bases and J by 8 bases, with 18 bases between. The CDR3 DNA reads TGTGCCAGTAGTTCCGATAGACGGCCCCTGGGCTACACCTTC. Its protein is CASSSDRRPLGYTF. Full variable domain (rest looked up from reference TRBV19 and TRBJ1-2): DGGITQSPKYLFRKEGQNVTLSCEQNLNHDAMYWYRQDPGQGLRLIYYSQIVNDFQKGDIAEGYSVSREKKESFPLTVTSAQKNPTAFYLCASSSDRRPLGYTFGSGTRLTVV.

The chain employs TRBV11-1 and TRBJ2-3, with 11 bases matching TRBD2. Trimming cost V 5 bases and J 5 bases; bases outside gene matches: 18. This CDR3 spans 19 amino acids. CDR1 SGHAT and CDR2 FQDESV come from the germline V gene (reference sequence). Here the CDR3 DNA reads TGTGCCAGCAGCAGACCGGTCAGAACTAGCGGGAGTAATCGAGATACGCAGTATTTT. As protein: CASSRPVRTSGSNRDTQYF.

The rearrangement joins TRBV6-1 to TRBJ1-4; maybe TRBD1 (6 bases). Germline V gene data show CDR1 as MNHNS and CDR2 as SASEGT. The ends were cut back, 7 bases at V and 6 bases at J, with 12 bases in the middle. CDR3 length equals 13 residues. CDR3 loop: CASTRNRDEKLFF. The CDR3 nucleotides are TGTGCCAGCACTCGTAACAGGGATGAAAAACTGTTTTTT.

In DNA form, the CDR3 reads TGCGCCAGCAGCTTGGAGCCAGGGGGCAACTACGAGCAGTACTTC. This encodes CASSLEPGGNYEQYF. The V call is TRBV5-1, the J call TRBJ2-7; 8 bases line up with TRBD1. V lost 0 bases to trimming and J lost 3 bases; unmatched junction nucleotides: 5. The CDR3 has 15 residues. From germline, CDR1 is SGHRS and CDR2 YFSETQ.

V usage is TRBV30 and J usage is TRBJ2-6; the D is unclear. The germline CDR1 and CDR2 sequences are GTSNPN and SVGIG (reference sequence). Trimming removed 2 bases at V and 1 base at J, with 9 bases between. CDR3 length: 15 amino acids. The CDR3 DNA is TGTGCCTGGAGTCTCCTAGTATCTGGGGCCAACGTCCTGACTTTC. Its protein is CAWSLLVSGANVLTF.

The chain couples TRBV19 to TRBJ1-1; D perhaps matches TRBD1 (6 bases). This CDR3 spans 14 amino acids. Germline CDR1 reads LNHDA; CDR2 reads SQIVND (reference sequence). V lost 6 bases, J lost 1 base, and 12 bases lay in between. The CDR3 DNA reads as TGTGCCAGTAGCCACCGGGACAAGAACACTGAAGCTTTCTTT. It codes for CASSHRDKNTEAFF. Complete variable domain (other parts from reference TRBV19 and TRBJ1-1): DGGITQSPKYLFRKEGQNVTLSCEQNLNHDAMYWYRQDPGQGLRLIYYSQIVNDFQKGDIAEGYSVSREKKESFPLTVTSAQKNPTAFYLCASSHRDKNTEAFFGQGTRLTVV.

The rearrangement uses TRBV5-4 and TRBJ2-1; D is possibly TRBD2 (5 bases). The germline gives CDR1 SGHNT, CDR2 YYREEE (reference sequence). The germline V and J ends were trimmed by 4 bases and 10 bases, with 15 bases remaining between them. This CDR3 comprises 13 residues. The CDR3 spells CASSPRGSREQFF. The CDR3 nucleotides are TGTGCCAGCAGCCCACGAGGGTCGAGGGAGCAGTTCTTC.

In its sample, this clone was seen many times. This chain joins TRBV7-2 and TRBJ1-1; 8 bases map to TRBD1. V was pared by 3 bases and J by 3 bases, with 3 bases of the junction left unmatched. Per the germline V gene, CDR1 is SGHTA and CDR2 is FQGNSA. This CDR3 has 14 amino acids. This CDR3 reads CASSFTGGYTEAFF. Here the CDR3 DNA reads TGTGCCAGCAGCTTTACAGGGGGGTACACTGAAGCTTTCTTT.

The chain has TRBV6-1 and TRBJ2-7; 7 nucleotides line up with TRBD2. V shed 7 bases and J 0 bases; nucleotides not matched to a gene: 6. This CDR3 region has 14 residues. Germline V lookup: CDR1 MNHNS, CDR2 SASEGT. CDR3 sequence (DNA): TGTGCCAGCAAACAACGGGGGGACTCCTACGAGCAGTACTTC. Its protein is CASKQRGDSYEQYF.

This chain links TRBV7-2 with TRBJ2-3, with unresolved D. The CDR3 has 13 amino acids. With 2 bases removed from V and 6 bases from J, the gap between germline ends came to 9 bases. The germline CDR1 and CDR2 sequences are SGHTA and FQGNSA. CDR3 nucleotides: TGTGCCAGCAGCTTACTAGTGGGGGATACGCAGTATTTT. Translated: CASSLLVGDTQYF.

This clone was observed once. The chain employs TRBV19 and TRBJ2-2; D is possibly TRBD1 (5 bases). CDR1 and CDR2 (germline): LNHDA, SQIVND (reference sequence). There are 15 residues in the CDR3. Trimming took off 6 bases at V and 0 bases at J, with 11 bases between the two ends. Here the CDR3 reads CASSKDRSNTGELFF. In nucleotides, the CDR3 is TGTGCCAGTAGCAAAGACAGATCGAACACCGGGGAGCTGTTTTTT.

The V gene is TRBV10-3, the J gene TRBJ1-2; no firm D call. Trimming took off 0 bases at V and 4 bases at J, with 6 bases between the two ends. CDR3 length: 13 residues. CDR1 is ENHRY and CDR2 is SYGVKD in the germline V gene. In nucleotides, the CDR3 is TGTGCCATCAGTGAGTCGTGGACCTATGGCTACACCTTC. This translates into CAISESWTYGYTF.

The chain uses TRBV13 and TRBJ1-4; no reliable D call. The CDR3 extends over 14 amino acids. The V end was cut by 5 bases, the J end by 8 bases, with 15 bases between. CDR1 and CDR2 (germline): PRHDT, FYEKMQ (reference sequence). The CDR3 here is CASSTTDHGEKLFF. In DNA form, the CDR3 reads TGTGCCAGCAGCACGACCGACCATGGGGAAAAACTGTTTTTT.

The chain uses TRBV6-6 and TRBJ1-1; 9 bases are shared with TRBD1. After removal of 5 bases from V and 5 bases from J, the junction contained 9 bases not matched to a gene. The CDR3 spans 15 residues. Germline lookup yields CDR1 MNHNY and CDR2 SVGAGI (reference sequence). For the CDR3, the DNA is TGTGCCAGCAGTGCACAGGGGGCTCCGAATACTGAAGCTTTCTTT. The encoded protein is CASSAQGAPNTEAFF.

The chain combines TRBV7-9 with TRBJ2-1; the match to TRBD2 covers 7 bases. V lost 4 bases and J lost 3; bases outside the gene matches: 6. This CDR3 is 15 amino acids long. Germline V gene lookup returns CDR1 SEHNR and CDR2 FQNEAQ (reference sequence). Here the CDR3 DNA reads TGTGCCAGCAGCTCCCTAGCGGTTATCTACAATGAGCAGTTCTTC. It codes for CASSSLAVIYNEQFF. Variable domain in full (rest from reference TRBV7-9 and TRBJ2-1): DTGVSQNPRHKITKRGQNVTFRCDPISEHNRLYWYRQTLGQGPEFLTYFQNEAQLEKSRLLSDRFSAERPKGSFSTLEIQRTEQGDSAMYLCASSSLAVIYNEQFFGPGTRLTVL.

The chain couples TRBV30 to TRBJ1-4; D call uncertain. Trimming pared 4 bases from V and 8 bases from J, leaving 14 bases between. CDR1 GTSNPN and CDR2 SVGIG come from the germline V gene (reference sequence). This CDR3 is built from 13 residues. Here the CDR3 reads CAWNGGLGEKLFF. The CDR3 bases are TGTGCCTGGAACGGTGGGCTTGGGGAAAAACTGTTTTTT.